This T cell receptor beta chain comes out of a study of blood T cell repertoires in COVID-19 (dated by TCRdb to the early 2020s). Study-level background: Samples from collaborators originated in the United States, Italy and Spain and spanned both the acute and convalescent phases of COVID-19. The repertoires were released in a freely available public database intended as a resource for research on the immune response to SARS-CoV-2. Where available, HLA class I and class II types were obtained from metadata supplied by the sample provider rather than from assay-based typing. Deeply sampled blood TCRbeta repertoires from subjects exposed to, actively infected with, or recovered from COVID-19 were included in the dataset. The prospective study material was composed of cDNA or gDNA derived from T cells, B-cell-depleted T cells, or PBMCs. The samples were drawn from the first 160 participants of the ongoing ImmuneRACE study and from some 1,300 subjects provided by 6 global collaborators. A de-identified subject ID, COVID-19 status, age in years and sex were almost always included in the sample metadata. Overall study results and their limits: How much clinical and demographic metadata was included differed by source and by participant, and the metadata was provided uncurated.

Whole blood was collected in K2EDTA tubes by collaborating institutions according to the institutions' own protocols. Collaborator samples were shipped for TCRbeta analysis as frozen whole blood, isolated PBMCs, or DNA extracted from either sample type. TCRbeta CDR3 regions were amplified from genomic DNA by means of the immunoSEQ Assay, a bias-controlled multiplex PCR. As for how the authors treated the data: The number of nucleated cells in each sample was estimated by amplification of reference gene primers within the assay. To quantify the absolute abundance of each unique TCRbeta CDR3 rearrangement, sequence reads were collapsed and filtered. For each sample, productive Simpson clonality was calculated as the square root of Simpson's diversity index over productive rearrangements. TCRdb holds this immuneACCESS table with in-frame rearrangements only. Some clones are missing; in checked studies, unresolved V genes explain under half, and the rest has no known cause. The V and J calls and clone size are taken from that table; D and trimming were inferred from the DNA. This sample has approximately 94,000 clones in its table, and about 80% of those were observed once. The ten largest clones take up around a third of the sample.

Concerning this clone itself: What this receptor recognizes is not known. The record has no base qualities; no much larger clone is one base away.

The sequence came from a man between 65 and 79 years old with active or convalescent COVID-19. Specimen: peripheral blood.

CDR3 sequence: CAWSPGGDGEQYF. The DNA sequence is given as TGTGCCTGGAGTCCCGGGGGGGATGGCGAGCAGTACTTC. The V and J segments used are TRBV30 and TRBJ2-7; 8 of the junction bases match TRBD2. The CDR3 runs 13 amino acids, cysteine and phenylalanine included. Only CDR3 DNA remains: 39 bases, in frame from the first base. Clipping removes 2 bases from V and 6 bases from J, with 6 as the unmatched junction base count. The germline V gene (reference sequence) sets CDR1 to GTSNPN and CDR2 to SVGIG.